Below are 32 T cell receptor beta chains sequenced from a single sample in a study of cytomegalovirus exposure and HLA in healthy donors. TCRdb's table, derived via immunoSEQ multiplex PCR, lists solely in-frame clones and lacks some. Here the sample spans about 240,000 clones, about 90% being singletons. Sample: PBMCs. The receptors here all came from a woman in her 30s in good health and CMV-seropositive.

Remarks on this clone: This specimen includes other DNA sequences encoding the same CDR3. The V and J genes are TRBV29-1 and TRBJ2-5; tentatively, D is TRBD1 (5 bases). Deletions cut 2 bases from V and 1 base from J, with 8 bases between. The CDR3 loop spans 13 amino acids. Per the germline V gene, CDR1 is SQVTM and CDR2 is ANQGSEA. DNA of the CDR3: TGCAGCGTTGAAAGGGGTCTCCAAGAGACCCAGTACTTC. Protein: CSVERGLQETQYF.

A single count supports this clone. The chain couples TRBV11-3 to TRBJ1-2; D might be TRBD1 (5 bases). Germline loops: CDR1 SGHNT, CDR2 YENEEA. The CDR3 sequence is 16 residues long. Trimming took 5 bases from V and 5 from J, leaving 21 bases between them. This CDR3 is CASSSHGLDRSYGYTF. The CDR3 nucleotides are TGTGCCAGCAGCAGTCATGGGCTAGACAGAAGTTATGGCTACACCTTC.

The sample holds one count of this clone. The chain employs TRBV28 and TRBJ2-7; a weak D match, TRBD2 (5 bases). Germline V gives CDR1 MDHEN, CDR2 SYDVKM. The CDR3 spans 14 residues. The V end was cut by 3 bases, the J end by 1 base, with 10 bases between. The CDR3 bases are TGTGCCAGCAGTTTGGCCGGGAAGTCCTACGAGCAGTACTTC. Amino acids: CASSLAGKSYEQYF.

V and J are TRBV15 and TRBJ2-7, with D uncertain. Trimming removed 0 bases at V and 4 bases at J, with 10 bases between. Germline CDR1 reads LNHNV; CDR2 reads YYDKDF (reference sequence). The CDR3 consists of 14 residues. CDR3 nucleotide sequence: TGTGCCACCAGCAGAGATCAGGATCCATACGAGCAGTACTTC. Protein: CATSRDQDPYEQYF.

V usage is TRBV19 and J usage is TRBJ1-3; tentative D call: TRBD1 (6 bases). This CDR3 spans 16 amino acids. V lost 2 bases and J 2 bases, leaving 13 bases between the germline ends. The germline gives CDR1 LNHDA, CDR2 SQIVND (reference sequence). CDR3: CASSIRGADAGNTIYF. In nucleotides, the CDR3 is TGTGCCAGTAGTATACGGGGGGCTGACGCTGGAAACACCATATATTTT.

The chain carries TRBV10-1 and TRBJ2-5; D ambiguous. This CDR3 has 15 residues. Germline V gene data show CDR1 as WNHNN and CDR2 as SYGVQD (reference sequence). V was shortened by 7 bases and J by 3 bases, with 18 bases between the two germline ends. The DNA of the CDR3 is TGCGCCAGCACCCCCTCGATGGCTCCCGAAGAGACCCAGTACTTC. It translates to CASTPSMAPEETQYF.

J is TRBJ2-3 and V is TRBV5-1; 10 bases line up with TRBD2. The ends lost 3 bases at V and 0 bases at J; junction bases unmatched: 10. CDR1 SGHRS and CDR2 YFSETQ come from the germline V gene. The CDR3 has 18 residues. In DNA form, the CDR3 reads TGCGCCAGCAGCTGGGGTCTTAGCGGGAGGACCAGCACAGATACGCAGTATTTT. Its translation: CASSWGLSGRTSTDTQYF.

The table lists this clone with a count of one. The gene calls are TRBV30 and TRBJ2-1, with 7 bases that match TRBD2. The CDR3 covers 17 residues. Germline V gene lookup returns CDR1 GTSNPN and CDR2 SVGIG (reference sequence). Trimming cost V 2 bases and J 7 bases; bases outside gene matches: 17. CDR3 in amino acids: CAWSRLADQDFGNEQFF. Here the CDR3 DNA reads TGTGCCTGGAGTCGGCTAGCGGATCAGGATTTTGGTAATGAGCAGTTCTTC.

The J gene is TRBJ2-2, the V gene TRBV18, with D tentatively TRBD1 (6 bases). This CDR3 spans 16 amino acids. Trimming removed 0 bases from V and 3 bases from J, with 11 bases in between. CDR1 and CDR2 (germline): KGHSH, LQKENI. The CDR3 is CASSPPSGQYTGELFF. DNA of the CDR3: TGTGCCAGCTCACCACCGTCAGGACAGTACACCGGGGAGCTGTTTTTT. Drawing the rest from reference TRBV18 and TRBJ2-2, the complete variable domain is NAGVMQNPRHLVRRRGQEARLRCSPMKGHSHVYWYRQLPEEGLKFMVYLQKENIIDESGMPKERFSAEFPKEGPSILRIQQVVRGDSAAYFCASSPPSGQYTGELFFGEGSRLTVL.

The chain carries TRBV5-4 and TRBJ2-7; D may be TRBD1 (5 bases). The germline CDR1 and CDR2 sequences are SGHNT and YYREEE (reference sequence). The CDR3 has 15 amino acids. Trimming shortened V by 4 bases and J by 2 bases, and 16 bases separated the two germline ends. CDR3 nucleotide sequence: TGTGCCAGCAGCCCCAAGGGGTCTCATCCCTACGAGCAGTACTTC. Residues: CASSPKGSHPYEQYF.

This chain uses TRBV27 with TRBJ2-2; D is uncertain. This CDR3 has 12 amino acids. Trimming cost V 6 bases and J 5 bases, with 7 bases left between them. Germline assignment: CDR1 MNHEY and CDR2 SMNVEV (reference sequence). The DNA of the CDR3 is TGTGCCAGCAGCCGCGGAACCGGGGAGCTGTTTTTT. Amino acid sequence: CASSRGTGELFF.

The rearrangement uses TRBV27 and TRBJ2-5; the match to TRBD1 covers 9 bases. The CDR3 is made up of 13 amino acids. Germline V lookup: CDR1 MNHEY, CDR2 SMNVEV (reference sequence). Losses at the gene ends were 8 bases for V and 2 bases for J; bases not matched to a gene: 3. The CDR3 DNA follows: TGTGCCAGCGGGGACAGGGAACAAGAGACCCAGTACTTC. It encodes CASGDREQETQYF.

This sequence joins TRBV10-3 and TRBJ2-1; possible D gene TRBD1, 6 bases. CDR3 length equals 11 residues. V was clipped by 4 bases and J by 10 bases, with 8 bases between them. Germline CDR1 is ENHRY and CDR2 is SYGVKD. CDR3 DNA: TGTGCCATCAGTGCGCAGGGGGAGCAGTTCTTC. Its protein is CAISAQGEQFF.

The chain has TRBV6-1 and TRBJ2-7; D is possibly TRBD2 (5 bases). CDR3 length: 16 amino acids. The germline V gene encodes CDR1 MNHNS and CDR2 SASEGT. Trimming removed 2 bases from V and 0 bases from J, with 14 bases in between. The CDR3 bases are TGTGCCAGCAGTGAATATGCGCTGGGGAGCTCCTACGAGCAGTACTTC. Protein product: CASSEYALGSSYEQYF.

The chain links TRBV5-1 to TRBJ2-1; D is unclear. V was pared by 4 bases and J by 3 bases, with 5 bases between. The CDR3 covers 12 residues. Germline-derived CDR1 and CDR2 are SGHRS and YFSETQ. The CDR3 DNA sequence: TGCGCCAGCAGCCCCGGCTACAATGAGCAGTTCTTC. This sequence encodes CASSPGYNEQFF.

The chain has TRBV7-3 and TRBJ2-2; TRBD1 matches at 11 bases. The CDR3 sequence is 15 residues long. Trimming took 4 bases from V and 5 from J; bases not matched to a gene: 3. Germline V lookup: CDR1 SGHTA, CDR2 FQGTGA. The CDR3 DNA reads TGTGCCAGCAGCTGGACAGGGGGCGGGACCGGGGAGCTGTTTTTT. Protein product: CASSWTGGGTGELFF.

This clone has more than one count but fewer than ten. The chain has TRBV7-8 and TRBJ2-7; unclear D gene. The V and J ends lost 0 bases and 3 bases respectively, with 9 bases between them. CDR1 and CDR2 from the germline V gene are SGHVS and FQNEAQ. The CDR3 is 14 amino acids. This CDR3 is CASSLANSYYEQYF. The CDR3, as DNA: TGTGCCAGCAGCTTAGCAAACAGCTACTACGAGCAGTACTTC.

CDR3 sequence (DNA): TGCGCCAGCAGCCAAGGAGCCTTGGACATAATACCCTATGACGAGCAGTACTTC. This gives the protein CASSQGALDIIPYDEQYF. This rearrangement joins TRBV4-1 to TRBJ2-7; D is possibly TRBD1 (5 bases). The V gene lost 1 base and the J gene lost 5 bases, with 24 bases spanning the gap. Germline V CDR1 and CDR2: MGHRA, YSYEKL. CDR3 length equals 18 residues.

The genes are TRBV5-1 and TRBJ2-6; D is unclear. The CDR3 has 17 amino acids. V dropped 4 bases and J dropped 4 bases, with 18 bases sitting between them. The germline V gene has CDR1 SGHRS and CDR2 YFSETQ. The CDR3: CASSPIPSGGGANVLTF. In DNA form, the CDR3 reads TGCGCCAGCAGCCCTATTCCCTCGGGTGGAGGGGCCAACGTCCTGACTTTC.

This chain's CDR3 is CASNLAGSSYNEQFF. For the CDR3, the DNA is TGTGCCAGCAACCTAGCGGGAAGCTCCTACAATGAGCAGTTCTTC. The chain carries TRBV27 and TRBJ2-1; 9 bases agree with TRBD2. Trimming cost V 7 bases and J 0 bases; bases outside gene matches: 4. Per the germline V gene, CDR1 is MNHEY and CDR2 is SMNVEV (reference sequence). The length of the CDR3 is 15 residues.

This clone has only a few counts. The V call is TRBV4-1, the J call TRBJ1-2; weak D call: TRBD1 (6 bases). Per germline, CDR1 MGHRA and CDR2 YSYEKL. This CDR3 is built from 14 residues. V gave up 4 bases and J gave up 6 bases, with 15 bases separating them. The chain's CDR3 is CASSPPTGRDGYTF. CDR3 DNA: TGCGCCAGCAGCCCGCCGACAGGCCGGGATGGCTACACCTTC.

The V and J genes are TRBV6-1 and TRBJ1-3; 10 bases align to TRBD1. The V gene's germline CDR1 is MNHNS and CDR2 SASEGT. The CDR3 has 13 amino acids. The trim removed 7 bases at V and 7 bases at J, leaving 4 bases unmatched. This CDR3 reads CASMRTGGNTIYF. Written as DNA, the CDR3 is TGTGCCAGCATGCGGACAGGGGGTAACACCATATATTTT.

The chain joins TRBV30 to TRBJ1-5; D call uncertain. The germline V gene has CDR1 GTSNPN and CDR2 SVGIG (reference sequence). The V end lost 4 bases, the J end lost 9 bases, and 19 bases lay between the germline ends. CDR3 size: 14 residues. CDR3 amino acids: CAWKGDAIGVPQHF. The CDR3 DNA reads TGTGCCTGGAAAGGAGACGCCATCGGGGTGCCCCAGCATTTT.

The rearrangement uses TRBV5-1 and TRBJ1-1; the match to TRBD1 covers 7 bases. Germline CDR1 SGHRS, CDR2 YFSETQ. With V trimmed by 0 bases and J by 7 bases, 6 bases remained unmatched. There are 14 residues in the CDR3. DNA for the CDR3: TGCGCCAGCAGCTTGGGCGACAGGGACGGTGAAGCTTTCTTT. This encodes CASSLGDRDGEAFF.

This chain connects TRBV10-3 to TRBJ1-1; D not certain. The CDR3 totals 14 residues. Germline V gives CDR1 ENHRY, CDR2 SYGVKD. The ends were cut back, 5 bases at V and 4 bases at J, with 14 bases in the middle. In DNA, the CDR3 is TGTGCCATCAGTCCGGCGGGTGAGGGCACTGAAGCTTTCTTT. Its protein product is CAISPAGEGTEAFF.

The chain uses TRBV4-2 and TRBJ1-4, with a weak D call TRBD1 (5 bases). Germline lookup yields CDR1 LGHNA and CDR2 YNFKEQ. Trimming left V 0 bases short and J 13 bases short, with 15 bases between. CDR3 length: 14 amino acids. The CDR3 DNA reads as TGTGCCAGCAGCCAAGAGGAGGGACTTTCTGGACTGTTTTTT. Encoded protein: CASSQEEGLSGLFF.

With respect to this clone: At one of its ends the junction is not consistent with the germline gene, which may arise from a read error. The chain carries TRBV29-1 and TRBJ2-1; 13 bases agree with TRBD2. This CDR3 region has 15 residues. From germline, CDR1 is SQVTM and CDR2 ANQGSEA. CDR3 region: CSVRTSGRSRNERFF. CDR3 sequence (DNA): TGCAGCGTCCGGACTAGCGGGAGATCGAGAAATGAGCGGTTCTTC.

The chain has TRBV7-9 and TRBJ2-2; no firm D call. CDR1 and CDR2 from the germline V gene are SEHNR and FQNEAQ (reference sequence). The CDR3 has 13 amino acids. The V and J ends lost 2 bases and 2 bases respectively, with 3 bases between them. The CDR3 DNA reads TGTGCCAGCAGCTTACCTAACACCGGGGAGCTGTTTTTT. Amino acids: CASSLPNTGELFF. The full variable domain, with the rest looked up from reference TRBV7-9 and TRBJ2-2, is DTGVSQNPRHKITKRGQNVTFRCDPISEHNRLYWYRQTLGQGPEFLTYFQNEAQLEKSRLLSDRFSAERPKGSFSTLEIQRTEQGDSAMYLCASSLPNTGELFFGEGSRLTVL.

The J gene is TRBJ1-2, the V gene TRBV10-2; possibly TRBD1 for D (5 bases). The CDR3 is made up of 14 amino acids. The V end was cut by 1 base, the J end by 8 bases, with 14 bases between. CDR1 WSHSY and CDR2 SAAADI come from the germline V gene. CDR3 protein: CASSELTVPEGYTF. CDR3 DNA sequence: TGCGCCAGCAGTGAGTTGACAGTACCTGAAGGCTACACCTTC.

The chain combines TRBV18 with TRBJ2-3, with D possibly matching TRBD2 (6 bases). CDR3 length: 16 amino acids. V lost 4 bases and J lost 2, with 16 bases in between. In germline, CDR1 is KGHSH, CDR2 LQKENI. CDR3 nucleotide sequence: TGTGCCAGCTCACACGGGAGCGGAGTTAACACAGATACGCAGTATTTT. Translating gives CASSHGSGVNTDTQYF. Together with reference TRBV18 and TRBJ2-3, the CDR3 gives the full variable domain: NAGVMQNPRHLVRRRGQEARLRCSPMKGHSHVYWYRQLPEEGLKFMVYLQKENIIDESGMPKERFSAEFPKEGPSILRIQQVVRGDSAAYFCASSHGSGVNTDTQYFGPGTRLTVL.

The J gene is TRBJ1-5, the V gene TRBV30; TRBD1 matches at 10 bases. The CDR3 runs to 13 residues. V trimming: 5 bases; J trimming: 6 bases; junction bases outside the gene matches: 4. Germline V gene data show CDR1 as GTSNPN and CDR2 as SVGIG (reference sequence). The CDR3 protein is CAWGGQGRQPQHF. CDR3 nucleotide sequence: TGTGCCTGGGGGGGACAGGGGCGTCAGCCCCAGCATTTT.

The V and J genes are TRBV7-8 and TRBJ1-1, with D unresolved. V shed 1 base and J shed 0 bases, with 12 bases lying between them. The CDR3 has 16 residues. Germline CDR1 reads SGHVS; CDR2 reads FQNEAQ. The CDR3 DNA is TGTGCCAGCAGCTTAGATTTGATTGGAGTGAACACTGAAGCTTTCTTT. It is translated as CASSLDLIGVNTEAFF.